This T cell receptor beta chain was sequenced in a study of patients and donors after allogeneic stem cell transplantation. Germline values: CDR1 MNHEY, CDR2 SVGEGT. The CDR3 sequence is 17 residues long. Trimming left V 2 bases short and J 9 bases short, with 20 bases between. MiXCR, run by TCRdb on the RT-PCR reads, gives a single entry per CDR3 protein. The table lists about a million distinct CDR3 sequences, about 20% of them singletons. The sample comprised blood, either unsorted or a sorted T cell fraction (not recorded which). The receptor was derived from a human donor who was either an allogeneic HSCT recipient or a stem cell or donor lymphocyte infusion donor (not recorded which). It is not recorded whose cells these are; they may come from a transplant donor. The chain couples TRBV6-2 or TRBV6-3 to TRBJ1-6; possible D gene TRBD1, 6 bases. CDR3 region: CASSYLLSGQRPSPLHF. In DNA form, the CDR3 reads TGTGCCAGCAGTTACCTGTTATCTGGACAGCGCCCTTCACCCCTCCACTTT.